The 18 T cell receptor beta chains given below trace back to one sample, sequenced in a study of cytomegalovirus exposure and HLA in healthy donors. PCR involved 60 Vbeta and 13 Jbeta primers. Sequencing was performed with immunoSEQ multiplex PCR; in TCRdb, only in-frame clones are kept and a portion is missing. The repertoire includes over 150,000 clones, approximately 76% of them detected once, and more than 1.2% sits in the top ten. Material for sequencing was PBMCs. The receptors shown here come from a man aged 60-69 years in good health and CMV-seronegative.

The chain couples TRBV5-1 to TRBJ2-7; no definite D call. This CDR3 has 13 residues. V lost 0 bases, J lost 2 bases, and 6 bases lay in between. Per germline, CDR1 SGHRS and CDR2 YFSETQ. CDR3 DNA: TGCGCCAGCAGCTTGGAGCCTACCTACGAGCAGTACTTC. Its translation: CASSLEPTYEQYF.

The rearrangement uses TRBV4-1 and TRBJ2-3; TRBD1 matches 12 bases. Germline V lookup: CDR1 MGHRA, CDR2 YSYEKL. The J segment lost 6 bases and the V segment lost 0 bases, leaving 10 bases of the junction unmatched. CDR3 length equals 18 residues. The CDR3 region is CASSQEAKRDRGRDTQYF. CDR3 DNA sequence: TGCGCCAGCAGCCAAGAGGCTAAGAGGGACAGGGGGCGCGATACGCAGTATTTT.

J is TRBJ2-5 and V is TRBV10-2, with D tentatively TRBD1 (6 bases). CDR1 is WSHSY, CDR2 SAAADI, per germline. The V end lost 6 bases, the J end lost 2 bases, and 13 bases lay between the germline ends. The CDR3 has 14 residues. CDR3 amino acids: CASRRGQPQETQYF. The CDR3 DNA follows: TGCGCCAGCAGAAGAGGACAGCCACAAGAGACCCAGTACTTC.

The J gene is TRBJ1-2, the V gene TRBV5-1; 8 bases match TRBD1. The CDR3 is 15 residues long. V lost 3 bases, J lost 2 bases, and 6 bases stayed unmatched. The germline V gene encodes CDR1 SGHRS and CDR2 YFSETQ. This chain's CDR3 is CASSSGQALNYGYTF. CDR3 DNA sequence: TGCGCCAGCAGCTCGGGACAGGCCCTCAACTATGGCTACACCTTC.

The chain combines TRBV5-1 with TRBJ1-5; perhaps TRBD1 as D (5 bases). Trimming pared 5 bases from V and 7 bases from J, leaving 22 bases between. Germline CDR1 reads SGHRS; CDR2 reads YFSETQ. This CDR3 is built from 16 residues. The CDR3 reads CASRGGGPGTNQPQHF. CDR3 nucleotide sequence: TGCGCCAGCAGGGGGGGAGGACCTGGAACAAACCAGCCCCAGCATTTT.

This clone has just a few counts. The V call is TRBV5-6, the J call TRBJ2-5; D is perhaps TRBD2 (7 bases). The CDR3 is made up of 16 amino acids. Germline loops: CDR1 SGHDT, CDR2 YYEEEE. With 2 bases removed from V and 5 bases from J, the gap between germline ends came to 19 bases. In DNA, the CDR3 is TGTGCCAGCAGCTTTTTTCTCTCGGGGGGCGGGGAGACCCAGTACTTC. Residues: CASSFFLSGGGETQYF.

The chain has TRBV18 and TRBJ1-2; 8 bases fit TRBD1. Per the germline V gene, CDR1 is KGHSH and CDR2 is LQKENI. The CDR3 is made up of 13 amino acids. V lost 6 bases and J lost 8; bases outside the gene matches: 8. The CDR3 coding sequence is TGTGCCAGCTCGTCTGACAGGGGCTACGGCTACACCTTC. It encodes CASSSDRGYGYTF.

The rearrangement joins TRBV5-1 to TRBJ2-3, with D perhaps matching TRBD2 (6 bases). There are 17 residues in the CDR3. Trimming pared 5 bases from V and 6 bases from J, leaving 25 bases between. CDR1 and CDR2 from the germline V gene are SGHRS and YFSETQ. The CDR3 spells CASSSAGGGFSSDTQYF. For the CDR3, the DNA is TGCGCCAGCAGTTCGGCCGGGGGAGGCTTTAGTAGTGATACGCAGTATTTT.

The chain joins TRBV4-3 to TRBJ2-2, with 11 bases matching TRBD1. The CDR3 runs 16 residues. The junction had 4 bases not matched to a gene; V was cut back by 4 bases and J by 3 bases. Germline V CDR1 and CDR2: LGHNA, YSLEER. CDR3 amino acids: CASSLGTGGYTGELFF. The CDR3 coding sequence is TGCGCCAGCAGCCTGGGGACAGGGGGGTACACCGGGGAGCTGTTTTTT.

The gene calls are TRBV6-5 and TRBJ2-5; D uncertain. The closer fit of TRBJ2-7 to the DNA end suggests the J call may be wrong. CDR3 size: 14 residues. The germline CDR1 and CDR2 sequences are MNHEY and SVGAGI. CDR3 protein: CASSYDEAHYEQYF. CDR3 in DNA: TGTGCCAGCAGTTATGACGAGGCCCACTACGAGCAGTACTTC.

This clone appeared a single time. The rearrangement joins TRBV13 to TRBJ2-1; 11 bases fit TRBD2. Germline assignment: CDR1 PRHDT and CDR2 FYEKMQ (reference sequence). J gave up 4 bases and V 8 bases, and 13 bases lay outside the gene matches. The CDR3 has 17 amino acids. CDR3 in amino acids: CASSIYSGGAKYNEQFF. CDR3 sequence (DNA): TGTGCCAGCTCAATATATAGCGGGGGGGCCAAATACAATGAGCAGTTCTTC. Supplemented by reference TRBV13 and TRBJ2-1, the full variable domain reads AAGVIQSPRHLIKEKRETATLKCYPIPRHDTVYWYQQGPGQDPQFLISFYEKMQSDKGSIPDRFSAQQFSDYHSELNMSSLELGDSALYFCASSIYSGGAKYNEQFFGPGTRLTVL.

The chain carries TRBV4-2 and TRBJ1-4; 7 bases fit TRBD1. V was pared by 5 bases and J by 4 bases, with 16 bases of the junction left unmatched. The length of the CDR3 is 18 residues. Looked up from germline, CDR1 is LGHNA and CDR2 is YNFKEQ. CDR3 in DNA: TGTGCCAGCAGCGATGGACAGGTGTCGGACGCTGATAATGAAAAACTGTTTTTT. Encoded protein: CASSDGQVSDADNEKLFF.

The chain has TRBV18 and TRBJ2-2, with 8 bases matching TRBD1. Germline trimming cut 0 bases from V and 5 bases from J; bases unmatched to any gene: 2. CDR1 KGHSH and CDR2 LQKENI come from the germline V gene. CDR3 length equals 15 residues. The CDR3: CASSPPQGATGELFF. The CDR3 region has the DNA TGTGCCAGCTCACCACCCCAGGGGGCAACCGGGGAGCTGTTTTTT.

CDR3 amino acids: CAISESLGGRTSYEQYF. The CDR3 DNA is TGTGCCATCAGTGAGTCTCTCGGGGGACGGACGTCCTACGAGCAGTACTTC. The chain couples TRBV10-3 to TRBJ2-5; maybe TRBD2 (6 bases). Matching the DNA end better, TRBJ2-7 makes the J call doubtful. The CDR3 extends over 17 amino acids. Germline CDR1 ENHRY, CDR2 SYGVKD.

The chain recombines TRBV28 with TRBJ2-2; 10 bases are shared with TRBD2. The germline gives CDR1 MDHEN, CDR2 SYDVKM. The CDR3 runs 17 residues. V trimming: 6 bases; J trimming: 5 bases; junction bases outside the gene matches: 12. Here the CDR3 DNA reads TGTGCCAGCAGACTAACTCTAGCGGGAGATAGGACCGGGGAGCTGTTTTTT. It codes for CASRLTLAGDRTGELFF.

V usage is TRBV15 and J usage is TRBJ1-4; TRBD1 aligns across 11 bases. V was pared by 3 bases and J by 5 bases, with 8 bases of the junction left unmatched. Germline CDR1 and CDR2: LNHNV and YYDKDF (reference sequence). This CDR3 has 17 amino acids. CDR3: CATSSRDRGWRNEKLFF. CDR3 coding DNA: TGTGCCACCAGCAGCCGGGACAGGGGGTGGAGAAATGAAAAACTGTTTTTT.

V and J are TRBV29-1 and TRBJ1-1; perhaps TRBD1 as D (6 bases). The CDR3 runs 13 residues. Germline V lookup: CDR1 SQVTM, CDR2 ANQGSEA. V was cut by 4 bases and J by 7 bases, with 16 bases left in between. CDR3 sequence: CSVGGGQVYEAFF. In DNA, the CDR3 is TGCAGCGTTGGGGGGGGGCAGGTATATGAAGCTTTCTTT. Drawing the rest from reference TRBV29-1 and TRBJ1-1, the complete variable domain is SAVISQKPSRDICQRGTSLTIQCQVDSQVTMMFWYRQQPGQSLTLIATANQGSEATYESGFVIDKFPISRPNLTFSTLTVSNMSPEDSSIYLCSVGGGQVYEAFFGQGTRLTVV.

V usage is TRBV11-2 and J usage is TRBJ2-7, with 13 bases that match TRBD2. The germline gives CDR1 SGHAT, CDR2 FQNNGV. This CDR3 is 15 amino acids long. J lost 3 bases, V lost 4 bases, and 3 bases had no gene match. This CDR3 reads CASSWGLAGNYEQYF. The DNA of the CDR3 is TGTGCCAGCAGCTGGGGACTAGCGGGAAACTACGAGCAGTACTTC.